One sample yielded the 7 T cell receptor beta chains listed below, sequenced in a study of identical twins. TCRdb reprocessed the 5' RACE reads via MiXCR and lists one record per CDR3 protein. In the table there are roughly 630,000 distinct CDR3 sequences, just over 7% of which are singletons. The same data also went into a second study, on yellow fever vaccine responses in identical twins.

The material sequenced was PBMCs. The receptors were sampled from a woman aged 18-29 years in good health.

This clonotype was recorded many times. The CDR3 DNA follows: TGCGCCAGCAGTGAGTCCAGGCGGGAGAAGACCCAGTACTTC. Translation gives CASSESRREKTQYF. The chain joins TRBV10-2 to TRBJ2-5, with TRBD2 matching over 7 bases. Per the germline V gene, CDR1 is WSHSY and CDR2 is SAAADI. J gave up 6 bases and V 0 bases, and 4 bases lay outside the gene matches. This CDR3 has 14 amino acids.

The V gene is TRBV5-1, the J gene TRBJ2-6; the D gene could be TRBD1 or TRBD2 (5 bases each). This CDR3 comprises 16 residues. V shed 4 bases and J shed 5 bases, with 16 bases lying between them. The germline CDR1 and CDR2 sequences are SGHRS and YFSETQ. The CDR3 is CASSPGTAGWANVLTF. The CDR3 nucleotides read TGCGCCAGCAGCCCGGGGACGGCGGGCTGGGCCAACGTCCTGACTTTC.

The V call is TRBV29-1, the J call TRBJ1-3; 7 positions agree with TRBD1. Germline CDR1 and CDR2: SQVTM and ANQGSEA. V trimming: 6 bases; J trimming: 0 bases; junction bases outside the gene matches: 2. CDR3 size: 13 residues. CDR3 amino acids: CSVGDSSGNTIYF. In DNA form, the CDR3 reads TGCAGCGTCGGGGACAGCTCTGGAAACACCATATATTTT. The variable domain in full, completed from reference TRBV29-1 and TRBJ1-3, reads SAVISQKPSRDICQRGTSLTIQCQVDSQVTMMFWYRQQPGQSLTLIATANQGSEATYESGFVIDKFPISRPNLTFSTLTVSNMSPEDSSIYLCSVGDSSGNTIYFGEGSWLTVV.

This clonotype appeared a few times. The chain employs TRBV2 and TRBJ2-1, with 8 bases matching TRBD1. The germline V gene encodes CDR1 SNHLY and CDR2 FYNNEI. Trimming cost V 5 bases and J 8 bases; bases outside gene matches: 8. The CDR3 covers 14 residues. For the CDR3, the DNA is TGTGCCAGCAGTTACGGGACAGGAAACCATGAGCAGTTCTTC. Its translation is CASSYGTGNHEQFF.

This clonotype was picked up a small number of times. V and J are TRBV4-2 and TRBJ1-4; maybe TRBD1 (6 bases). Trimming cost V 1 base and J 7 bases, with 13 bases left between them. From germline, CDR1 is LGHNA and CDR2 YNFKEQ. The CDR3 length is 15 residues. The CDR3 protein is CASSQVTGAGEKLFF. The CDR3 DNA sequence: TGTGCCAGCAGCCAAGTAACGGGGGCCGGTGAAAAACTGTTTTTT.

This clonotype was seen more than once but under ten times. The CDR3 spells CSANGGLADYNEQFF. DNA for the CDR3: TGCAGTGCTAACGGGGGACTAGCGGATTACAATGAGCAGTTCTTC. The chain has TRBV20-1 and TRBJ2-1, with 11 bases matching TRBD2. The V and J ends lost 4 bases and 4 bases, in that order; junction bases with no gene match: 6. The CDR3 totals 15 residues. The germline gives CDR1 DFQATT, CDR2 SNEGSKA (reference sequence).

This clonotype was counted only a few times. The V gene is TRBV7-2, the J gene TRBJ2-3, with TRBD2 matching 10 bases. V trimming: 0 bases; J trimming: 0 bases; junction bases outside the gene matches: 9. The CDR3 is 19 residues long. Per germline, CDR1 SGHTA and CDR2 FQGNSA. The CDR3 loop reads CASSLARVAGGLSTDTQYF. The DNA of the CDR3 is TGTGCCAGCAGCTTAGCGCGGGTAGCGGGGGGCCTCAGCACAGATACGCAGTATTTT.